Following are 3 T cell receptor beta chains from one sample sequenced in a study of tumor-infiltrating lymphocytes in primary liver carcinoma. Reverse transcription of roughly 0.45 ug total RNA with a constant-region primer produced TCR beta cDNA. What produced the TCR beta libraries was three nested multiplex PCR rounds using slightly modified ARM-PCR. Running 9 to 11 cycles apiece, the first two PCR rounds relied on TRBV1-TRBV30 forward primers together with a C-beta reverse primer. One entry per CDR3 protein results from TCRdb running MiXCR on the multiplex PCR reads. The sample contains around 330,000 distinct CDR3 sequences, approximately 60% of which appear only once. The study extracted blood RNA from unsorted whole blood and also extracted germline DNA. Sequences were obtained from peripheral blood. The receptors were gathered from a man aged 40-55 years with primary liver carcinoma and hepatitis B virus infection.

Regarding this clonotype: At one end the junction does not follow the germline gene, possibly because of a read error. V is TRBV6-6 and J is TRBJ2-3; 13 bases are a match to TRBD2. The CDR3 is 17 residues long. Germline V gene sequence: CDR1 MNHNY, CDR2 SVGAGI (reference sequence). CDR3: CASSGLGLAGKSDAQYF. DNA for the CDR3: TGTGCCAGCAGTGGTCTGGGACTAGCGGGGAAATCAGATGCGCAGTATTTT.

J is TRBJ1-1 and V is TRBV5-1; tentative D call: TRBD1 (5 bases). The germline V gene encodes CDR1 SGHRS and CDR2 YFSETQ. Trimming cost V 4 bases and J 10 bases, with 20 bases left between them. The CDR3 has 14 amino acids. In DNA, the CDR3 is TGCGCCAGCAGCCTCCGGGGCGCCGGGGATGTAGCTTTCTTT. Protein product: CASSLRGAGDVAFF.

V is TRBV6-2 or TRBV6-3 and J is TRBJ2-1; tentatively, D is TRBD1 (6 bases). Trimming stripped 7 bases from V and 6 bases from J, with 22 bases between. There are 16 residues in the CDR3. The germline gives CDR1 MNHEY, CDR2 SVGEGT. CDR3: CASNGGGWDGSNEQFF. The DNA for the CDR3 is TGTGCCAGCAATGGGGGCGGATGGGACGGGTCCAATGAGCAGTTCTTC.